The clone carrying this T cell receptor (beta chain) was seen ten or more times. Its antigen is currently unknown. These data are taken from a study of early T cells in non-severe SARS-CoV-2 infection. On the study more broadly: Alpha and beta chains were unpaired, from unsorted whole-blood bulk RNA. General study points: A preference for anti-spike CD8 responses marked VDJdb matching, which missed private and CD4 specificities.

The CDR3 length is 11 residues. V was cut by 7 bases and J by 5 bases, with 12 bases left in between. CDR1 is SQVTM and CDR2 is ANQGSEA in the germline V gene. Attachment of unique molecular identifiers was made to individual cDNA molecules. TCRdb recomputed calls from the 5' RACE reads with MiXCR, one row per CDR3 protein. The sample yields 64,000 or so distinct CDR3 sequences, 13% seen once. Sequenced material: whole blood. The chain combines TRBV29-1 with TRBJ2-7; D uncertain. This clonotype was obtained from an adult who was a healthcare worker with PCR-confirmed SARS-CoV-2 infection or an uninfected control (not recorded which). The CDR3 sequence: CSAHYLHEQYF. Written as DNA, the CDR3 is TGCAGCGCCCATTATCTCCACGAGCAGTACTTC.